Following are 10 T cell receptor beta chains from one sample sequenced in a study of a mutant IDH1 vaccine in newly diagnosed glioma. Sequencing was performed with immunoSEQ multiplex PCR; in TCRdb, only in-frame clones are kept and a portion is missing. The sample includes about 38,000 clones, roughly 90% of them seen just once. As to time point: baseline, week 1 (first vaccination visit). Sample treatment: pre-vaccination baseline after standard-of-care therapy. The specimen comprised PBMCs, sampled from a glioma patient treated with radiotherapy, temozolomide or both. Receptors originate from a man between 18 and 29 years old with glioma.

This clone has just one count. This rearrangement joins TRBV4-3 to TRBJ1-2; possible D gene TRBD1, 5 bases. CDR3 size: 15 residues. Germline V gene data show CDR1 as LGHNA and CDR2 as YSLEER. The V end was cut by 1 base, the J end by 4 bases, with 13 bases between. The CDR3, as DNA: TGCGCCAGCAGCCAAGGGGGGGGAGTCGGCTATGGCTACACCTTC. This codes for CASSQGGGVGYGYTF.

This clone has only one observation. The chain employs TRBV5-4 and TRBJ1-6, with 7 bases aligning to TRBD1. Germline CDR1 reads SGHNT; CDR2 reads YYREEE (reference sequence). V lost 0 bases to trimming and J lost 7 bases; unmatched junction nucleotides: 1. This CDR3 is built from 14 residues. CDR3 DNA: TGTGCCAGCAGCTTGGAGGACAGGAATTCACCCCTCCACTTT. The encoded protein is CASSLEDRNSPLHF.

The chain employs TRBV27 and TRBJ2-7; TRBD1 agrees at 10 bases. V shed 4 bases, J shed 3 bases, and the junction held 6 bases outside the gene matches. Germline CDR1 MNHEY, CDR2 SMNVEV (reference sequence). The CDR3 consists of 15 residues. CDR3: CASSWAGTGVYEQYF. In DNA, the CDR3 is TGTGCCAGCAGTTGGGCCGGGACAGGGGTCTACGAGCAGTACTTC.

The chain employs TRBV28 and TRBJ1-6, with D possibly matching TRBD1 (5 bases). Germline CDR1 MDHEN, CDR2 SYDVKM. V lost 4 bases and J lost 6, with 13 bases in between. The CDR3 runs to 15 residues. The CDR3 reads CASSSSTASNSPLHF. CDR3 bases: TGTGCCAGCAGTTCCTCGACAGCGAGTAATTCACCCCTCCACTTT.

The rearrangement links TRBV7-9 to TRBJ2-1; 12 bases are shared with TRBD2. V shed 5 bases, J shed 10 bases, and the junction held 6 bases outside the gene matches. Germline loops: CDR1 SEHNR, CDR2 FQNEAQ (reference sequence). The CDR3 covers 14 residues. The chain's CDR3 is CASSAGLAGTEQFF. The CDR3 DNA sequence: TGTGCCAGCAGCGCCGGACTAGCGGGAACCGAGCAGTTCTTC.

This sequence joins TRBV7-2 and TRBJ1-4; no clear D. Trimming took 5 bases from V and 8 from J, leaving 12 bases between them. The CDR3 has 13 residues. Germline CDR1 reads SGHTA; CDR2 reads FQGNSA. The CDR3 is CASSRGYREKLFF. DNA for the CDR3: TGTGCCAGCAGCCGAGGCTACCGGGAAAAACTGTTTTTT.

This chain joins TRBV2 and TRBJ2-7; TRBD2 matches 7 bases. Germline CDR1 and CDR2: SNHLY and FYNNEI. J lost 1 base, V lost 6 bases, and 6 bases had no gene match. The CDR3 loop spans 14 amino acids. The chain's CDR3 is CASRVTSMSYEQYF. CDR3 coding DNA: TGTGCCAGCAGAGTGACTAGCATGTCCTACGAGCAGTACTTC.

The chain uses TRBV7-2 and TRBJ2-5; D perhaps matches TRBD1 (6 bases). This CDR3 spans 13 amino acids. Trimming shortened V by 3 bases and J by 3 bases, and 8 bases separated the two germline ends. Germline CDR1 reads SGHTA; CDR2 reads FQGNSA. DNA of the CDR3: TGTGCCAGCAGCTTCGGACAGAAAGAGACCCAGTACTTC. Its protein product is CASSFGQKETQYF.

CDR3 sequence: CASRWGAVQPQHF. The CDR3 DNA reads TGTGCCAGTAGGTGGGGGGCGGTTCAGCCCCAGCATTTT. V gene TRBV28 combines with J gene TRBJ1-5; perhaps TRBD1 as D (6 bases). The CDR3 runs 13 residues. Trimming left V 9 bases short and J 6 bases short, with 15 bases between. In germline, CDR1 is MDHEN, CDR2 SYDVKM. The full variable domain, completed using reference TRBV28 and TRBJ1-5, is DVKVTQSSRYLVKRTGEKVFLECVQDMDHENMFWYRQDPGLGLRLIYFSYDVKMKEKGDIPEGYSVSREKKERFSLILESASTNQTSMYLCASRWGAVQPQHFGDGTRLSIL.

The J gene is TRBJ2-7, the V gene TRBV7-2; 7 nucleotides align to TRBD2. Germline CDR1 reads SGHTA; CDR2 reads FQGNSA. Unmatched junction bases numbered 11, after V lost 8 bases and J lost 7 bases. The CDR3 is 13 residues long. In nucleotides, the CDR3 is TGTGCCAGCGGGTTTTTCGGGGGAGGGGAGCAGTACTTC. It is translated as CASGFFGGGEQYF.